This entry lists 5 T cell receptor beta chains sequenced from one sample in a study of monozygotic twins with inflammatory bowel disease (dated by TCRdb to the late 2010s). Libraries were built with 5' RACE. The instrument given in TCRdb is Illumina HiSeq 2500. TCRdb reprocessed the reads and lists each CDR3 protein sequence as a single entry, with no DNA. This sample's table has entries for a few hundred thousand distinct CDR3 sequences. In total, the top ten clones hold roughly 2.5% of the sample. Sequencing used blood. The receptors come from a human donor with ulcerative colitis or Crohn's disease, or a healthy co-twin of an affected twin (not recorded which).

The rearrangement joins TRBV5-1 to TRBJ2-1. This CDR3 is 12 amino acids long. CDR1 is SGHRS and CDR2 is YFSETQ in the germline V gene. This CDR3 is CASSFLVGEQFF.

The chain carries TRBV9 and TRBJ2-1. This CDR3 region has 15 residues. The germline gives CDR1 SGDLS, CDR2 YYNGEE. The CDR3 sequence: CASSVEAFSYNEQFF.

The V call is TRBV9, the J call TRBJ2-7; TCRdb's D call, TRBD2, is unchecked because there is no DNA. The length of the CDR3 is 14 residues. CDR1 and CDR2 from the germline V gene are SGDLS and YYNGEE. The CDR3 is CASSVGTSNREQYF.

This chain joins TRBV20-1 and TRBJ2-7; the TCRdb D gene call, TRBD1, has no DNA to confirm it. CDR1 is DFQATT, CDR2 SNEGSKA, per germline (reference sequence). This CDR3 contains 13 residues. The CDR3 protein is CSASMTVNHEQYF.

J is TRBJ2-3 and V is TRBV7-9; TCRdb's D call, TRBD2, is unchecked because there is no DNA. The CDR3 is made up of 16 amino acids. Germline CDR1 SEHNR, CDR2 FQNEAQ (reference sequence). The CDR3 spells CASSPTSTRDRDTQYF.